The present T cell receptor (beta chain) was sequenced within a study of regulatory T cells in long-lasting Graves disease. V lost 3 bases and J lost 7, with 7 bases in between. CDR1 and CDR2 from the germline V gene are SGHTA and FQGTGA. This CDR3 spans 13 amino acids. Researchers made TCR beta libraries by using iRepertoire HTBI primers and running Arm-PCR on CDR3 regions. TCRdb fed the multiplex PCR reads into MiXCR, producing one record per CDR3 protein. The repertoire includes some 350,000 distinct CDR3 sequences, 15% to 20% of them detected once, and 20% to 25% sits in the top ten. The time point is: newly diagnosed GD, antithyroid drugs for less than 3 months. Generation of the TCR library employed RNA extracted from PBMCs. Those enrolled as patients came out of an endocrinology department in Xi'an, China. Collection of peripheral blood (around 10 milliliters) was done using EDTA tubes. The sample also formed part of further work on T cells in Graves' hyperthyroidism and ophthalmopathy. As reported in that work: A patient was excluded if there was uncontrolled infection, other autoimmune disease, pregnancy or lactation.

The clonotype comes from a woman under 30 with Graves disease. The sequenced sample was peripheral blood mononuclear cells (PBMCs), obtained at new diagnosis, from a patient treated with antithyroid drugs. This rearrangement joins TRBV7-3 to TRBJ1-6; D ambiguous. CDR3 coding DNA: TGTGCCAGCAGCTTTACGGGGAATTCACCCCTCCACTTT. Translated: CASSFTGNSPLHF.